The 21 T cell receptor beta chains below come from one sample, sequenced in a study of T-cell reconstitution after alpha-beta-depleted transplantation in children. Unique molecular identifiers were built into the TCRbeta library. TCRdb itself ran the PCR reads through MiXCR, one entry per CDR3 protein. The data contain more than 85,000 distinct CDR3 sequences, approximately 5.4% of them singletons. Specimen: PBMCs, mostly from graft donor cells, collected 60 days after TCRalphabeta/CD19-depleted stem cell transplant. Receptor source: a female patient aged 2-15 years who had a stem cell transplant for Fanconi anemia, so the T cells may come from the graft donor.

This clonotype was seen many times. This rearrangement joins TRBV28 to TRBJ2-2; 7 nucleotides match TRBD2. CDR1 and CDR2 from the germline V gene are MDHEN and SYDVKM. The CDR3 has 14 residues. Trimming removed 6 bases from V and 4 bases from J; junction bases left unmatched: 5. CDR3 sequence (DNA): TGTGCCAGCAGGTCTAGCGGAAGCACCGGGGAGCTGTTTTTT. It is translated as CASRSSGSTGELFF.

There are many counts of this clonotype. The chain links TRBV28 to TRBJ1-2, with unresolved D. The CDR3 has 14 amino acids. Looked up from germline, CDR1 is MDHEN and CDR2 is SYDVKM. The V end was cut by 8 bases, the J end by 3 bases, with 16 bases between. This CDR3 reads CASRAGNSHYGYTF. DNA of the CDR3: TGTGCCAGCCGGGCCGGAAACTCTCACTATGGCTACACCTTC.

V and J are TRBV20-1 and TRBJ2-5; D uncertain. V gave up 0 bases and J gave up 4 bases, with 12 bases separating them. CDR3 length: 14 residues. In germline, CDR1 is DFQATT, CDR2 SNEGSKA (reference sequence). CDR3 residues: CSAREVRLGETQYF. The CDR3 DNA is TGCAGTGCTAGAGAGGTTCGGTTAGGAGAGACCCAGTACTTC.

This clonotype showed up just once. The chain uses TRBV11-1 and TRBJ2-7, with 9 positions matching TRBD2. Per germline, CDR1 SGHAT and CDR2 FQDESV (reference sequence). The CDR3 spans 15 residues. Trimming removed 5 bases from V and 2 bases from J; junction bases left unmatched: 7. The CDR3 is CASSKRGADPYEQYF. In nucleotides, the CDR3 is TGTGCCAGCAGCAAGCGGGGGGCCGACCCCTACGAGCAGTACTTC.

The sample holds many counts of this clonotype. The V gene is TRBV12-3 or TRBV12-4, the J gene TRBJ2-4; 11 nucleotides align to TRBD2. This CDR3 is 16 amino acids long. The V gene end was trimmed by 5 bases and the J gene end by 0 bases; junction bases not matched to a gene: 3. CDR3 loop: CASSTGLAAAKNIQYF. The CDR3 region has the DNA TGTGCCAGCAGTACGGGACTAGCGGCAGCCAAAAACATTCAGTACTTC.

This clonotype showed up many times. The chain employs TRBV29-1 and TRBJ2-5, with D possibly being TRBD2 (5 bases). This CDR3 has 13 amino acids. V lost 4 bases to trimming and J lost 0 bases, with 9 bases between them. Per the germline V gene, CDR1 is SQVTM and CDR2 is ANQGSEA. The CDR3 nucleotides are TGCAGCGTTGCGGAGGCGAACCAAGAGACCCAGTACTTC. This sequence encodes CSVAEANQETQYF.

Only a few counts were recorded for this clonotype. The V gene is TRBV5-1, the J gene TRBJ2-5, with D perhaps TRBD1 (5 bases). There are 16 residues in the CDR3. Germline V gene lookup returns CDR1 SGHRS and CDR2 YFSETQ. The V end lost 4 bases, the J end lost 2 bases, and 18 bases lay between the germline ends. In nucleotides, the CDR3 is TGCGCCAGCAGCGTACTTTCTCGGACAAGTCAAGAGACCCAGTACTTC. Amino acid sequence: CASSVLSRTSQETQYF.

This clonotype occurred a few times. The chain recombines TRBV4-1 with TRBJ2-6, with TRBD1 matching over 7 bases. After removal of 5 bases from V and 3 bases from J, the junction contained 10 bases not matched to a gene. Per the germline V gene, CDR1 is MGHRA and CDR2 is YSYEKL. The CDR3 totals 17 residues. The CDR3 sequence is CASSYGTHRGGANVLTF. As DNA, the CDR3 is TGCGCCAGCAGCTACGGGACACACAGGGGTGGGGCCAACGTCCTGACTTTC.

This clonotype has at least ten counts. V and J are TRBV12-3 or TRBV12-4 and TRBJ2-1, with 9 bases aligning to TRBD2. This CDR3 spans 17 amino acids. With 4 bases clipped from V and 0 bases from J, the junction kept 7 bases outside the gene matches. CDR3 sequence (DNA): TGTGCCAGCAGTTGGGGACTAGCCGAGAGCTCCTACAATGAGCAGTTCTTC. This encodes CASSWGLAESSYNEQFF.

The chain carries TRBV20-1 and TRBJ2-7, with 7 bases fitting TRBD1. With 6 bases clipped from V and 2 bases from J, the junction kept 4 bases outside the gene matches. The CDR3 spans 12 residues. Germline CDR1 is DFQATT and CDR2 is SNEGSKA (reference sequence). CDR3 bases: TGCAGTGCCTGGGACAGTCCCTACGAGCAGTACTTC. Protein product: CSAWDSPYEQYF.

The V gene is TRBV5-1, the J gene TRBJ2-1; 10 bases line up with TRBD2. CDR1 and CDR2 from the germline V gene are SGHRS and YFSETQ. The CDR3 runs to 16 residues. Germline trimming cut 6 bases from V and 1 base from J; bases unmatched to any gene: 7. The CDR3 nucleotides read TGCGCCAGCACCTTTCTAGCGGGGGCTTCCTACAATGAGCAGTTCTTC. This sequence encodes CASTFLAGASYNEQFF. Drawing the rest from reference TRBV5-1 and TRBJ2-1, the complete variable domain is KAGVTQTPRYLIKTRGQQVTLSCSPISGHRSVSWYQQTPGQGLQFLFEYFSETQRNKGNFPGRFSGRQFSNSRSEMNVSTLELGDSALYLCASTFLAGASYNEQFFGPGTRLTVL.

This clonotype was counted many times. The V call is TRBV7-2, the J call TRBJ2-1, with a possible D match to TRBD2 (5 bases). Germline V gives CDR1 SGHTA, CDR2 FQGNSA. This CDR3 spans 14 amino acids. Deletions cut 7 bases from V and 7 bases from J, with 17 bases between. The CDR3 here is CASTTGIAQNEQFF. The CDR3 DNA reads as TGTGCCAGCACCACTGGGATAGCGCAGAATGAGCAGTTCTTC. Full variable domain (missing parts from reference TRBV7-2 and TRBJ2-1): GAGVSQSPSNKVTEKGKDVELRCDPISGHTALYWYRQSLGQGLEFLIYFQGNSAPDKSGLPSDRFSAERTGGSVSTLTIQRTQQEDSAVYLCASTTGIAQNEQFFGPGTRLTVL.

This clonotype has a count of ten or more. V and J are TRBV20-1 and TRBJ2-1; tentatively, D is TRBD1 (5 bases). Trimming removed 7 bases from V and 0 bases from J, with 10 bases in between. Germline V CDR1 and CDR2: DFQATT, SNEGSKA (reference sequence). The CDR3 runs 13 residues. The chain's CDR3 is CSVRGSSYNEQFF. The CDR3 DNA follows: TGCAGTGTAAGGGGTAGCTCCTACAATGAGCAGTTCTTC.

This clonotype has ten or more counts. The gene calls are TRBV6-1 and TRBJ1-2; D gene unclear. This CDR3 spans 12 amino acids. Trimming took 1 base from V and 8 from J, leaving 8 bases between them. Per germline, CDR1 MNHNS and CDR2 SASEGT. CDR3 amino acids: CASSEGQWGYTF. The CDR3 region has the DNA TGTGCCAGCAGTGAAGGGCAGTGGGGCTACACCTTC.

The chain recombines TRBV5-1 with TRBJ1-6; TRBD1 is a possible D gene (6 bases). There are 15 residues in the CDR3. The V end lost 2 bases, the J end lost 9 bases, and 15 bases lay between the germline ends. Germline V gives CDR1 SGHRS, CDR2 YFSETQ. The DNA for the CDR3 is TGCGCCAGCAGCTTACAGGGTGATGCTGGTTCACCCCTCCACTTT. Protein: CASSLQGDAGSPLHF.

The CDR3 DNA reads TGTGCCAGCAGTGACCATACAGGGCTGCCCTACGAGCAGTACTTC. Encoded protein: CASSDHTGLPYEQYF. V is TRBV6-1 and J is TRBJ2-7, with D maybe TRBD1 (6 bases). The CDR3 extends over 15 amino acids. Germline V gives CDR1 MNHNS, CDR2 SASEGT. V shed 3 bases and J shed 2 bases, with 14 bases lying between them.

This chain links TRBV28 with TRBJ2-7; D might be TRBD1 (5 bases). The CDR3 totals 14 residues. The germline V gene encodes CDR1 MDHEN and CDR2 SYDVKM. Trimming stripped 5 bases from V and 5 bases from J, with 16 bases between. CDR3 loop: CASSPPAGYHEQYF. The CDR3 coding sequence is TGTGCCAGCAGTCCCCCCGCAGGGTACCACGAGCAGTACTTC.

V usage is TRBV27 and J usage is TRBJ2-1, with D tentatively TRBD1 (6 bases). Between the trimmed V and J ends, which lost 3 bases and 9 bases, there was a span of 12 bases. Looked up from germline, CDR1 is MNHEY and CDR2 is SMNVEV (reference sequence). This CDR3 contains 13 residues. The CDR3 loop is CASSFRRGSEQFF. The CDR3 nucleotides are TGTGCCAGCAGTTTCCGCAGGGGAAGTGAGCAGTTCTTC.

The rearrangement links TRBV20-1 to TRBJ2-3; the D call may be TRBD1 or TRBD2 (6 bases each). Per germline, CDR1 DFQATT and CDR2 SNEGSKA (reference sequence). V was trimmed by 1 base and J by 5 bases, leaving 16 bases between them. The CDR3 runs to 15 residues. In nucleotides, the CDR3 is TGCAGTGCTAGAGTGGAGGGGGTAACCAAAGATACGCAGTATTTT. Translation gives CSARVEGVTKDTQYF.

At least ten counts were recorded for this clonotype. The junction shows a germline mismatch at one end, possibly a read error. The J gene is TRBJ2-5, the V gene TRBV3-1; D is unclear. CDR1 LGHDT and CDR2 YNNKEL come from the germline V gene (reference sequence). The CDR3 length is 13 residues. CDR3 coding DNA: TGTGCCAGCAGACAAGGCGCCCAAGAGACCCAGTACTTC. It encodes CASRQGAQETQYF.

This clonotype occurred many times. This chain links TRBV10-2 with TRBJ2-3; the match to TRBD2 covers 8 bases. Germline V gene sequence: CDR1 WSHSY, CDR2 SAAADI. V shed 8 bases and J 1 base; nucleotides not matched to a gene: 8. The CDR3 runs to 15 residues. This CDR3 is CASCWQRGCTDTQYF. Written as DNA, the CDR3 is TGCGCCAGCTGCTGGCAGCGGGGGTGCACAGATACGCAGTATTTT.